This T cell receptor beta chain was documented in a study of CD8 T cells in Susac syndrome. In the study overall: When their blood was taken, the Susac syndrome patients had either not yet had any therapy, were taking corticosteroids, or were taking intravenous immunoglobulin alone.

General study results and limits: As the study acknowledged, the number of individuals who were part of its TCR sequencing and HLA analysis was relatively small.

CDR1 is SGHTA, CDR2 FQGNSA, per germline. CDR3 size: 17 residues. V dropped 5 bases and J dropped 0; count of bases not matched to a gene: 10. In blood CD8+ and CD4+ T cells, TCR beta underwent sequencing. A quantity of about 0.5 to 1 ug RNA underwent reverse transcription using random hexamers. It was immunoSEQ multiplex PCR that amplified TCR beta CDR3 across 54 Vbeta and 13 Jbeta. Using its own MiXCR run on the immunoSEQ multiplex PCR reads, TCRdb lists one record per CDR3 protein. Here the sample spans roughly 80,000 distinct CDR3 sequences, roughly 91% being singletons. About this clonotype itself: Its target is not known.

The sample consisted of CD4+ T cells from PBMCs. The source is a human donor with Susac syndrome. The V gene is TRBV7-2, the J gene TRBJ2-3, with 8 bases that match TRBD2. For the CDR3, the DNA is TGTGCCAGCAGCCGCATTGGACTAGCAGCAAGCACAGATACGCAGTATTTT. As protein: CASSRIGLAASTDTQYF.